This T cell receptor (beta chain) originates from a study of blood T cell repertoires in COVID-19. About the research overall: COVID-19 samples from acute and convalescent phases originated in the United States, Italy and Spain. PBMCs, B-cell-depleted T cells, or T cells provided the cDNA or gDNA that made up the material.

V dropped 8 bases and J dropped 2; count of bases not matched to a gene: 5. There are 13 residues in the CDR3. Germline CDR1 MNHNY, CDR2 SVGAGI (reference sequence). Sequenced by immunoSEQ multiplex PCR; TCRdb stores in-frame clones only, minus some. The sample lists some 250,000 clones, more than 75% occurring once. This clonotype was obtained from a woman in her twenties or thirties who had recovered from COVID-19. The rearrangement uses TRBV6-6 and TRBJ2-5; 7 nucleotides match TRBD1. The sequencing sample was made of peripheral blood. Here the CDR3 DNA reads TGTGCCAGCTGGGACAGTATACAAGAGACCCAGTACTTC. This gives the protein CASWDSIQETQYF.